These 26 T cell receptor beta chains came from one sample sequenced in a study of T cell responses to AZD1222 COVID-19 vaccine (TCRdb year 2021). Library preparation employed the immunoSEQ multiplex PCR assay. In its TCRdb copy, this immuneACCESS table keeps in-frame sequences only and misses some clones. Where compared with another copy, unresolved V genes explain less than half of these, and the others have no known cause. The table for this sample lists about 120,000 clones; over 80% of them were counted only once. The top ten clonotypes cover around 14% of the sample. According to the study, the label for this sample's time point signals: baseline before first vaccination. The specimen was peripheral blood, collected on day 0 of AZD1222 vaccination. The receptors were sampled from an adult in good health.

The chain carries TRBV7-2 and TRBJ2-1; the match to TRBD2 covers 7 bases. The CDR3 loop spans 16 amino acids. In germline, CDR1 is SGHTA, CDR2 FQGNSA. The V segment lost 5 bases and the J segment 0 bases; nucleotides outside the gene matches: 7. CDR3 in amino acids: CASSPSGLSSYNEQFF. As DNA, the CDR3 is TGTGCCAGCAGCCCTAGCGGATTAAGCTCCTACAATGAGCAGTTCTTC.

The chain uses TRBV4-3 and TRBJ2-1, with 10 bases lining up with TRBD2. The CDR3 length is 17 residues. Germline V CDR1 and CDR2: LGHNA, YSLEER. The V segment lost 1 base and the J segment 8 bases; nucleotides outside the gene matches: 11. CDR3 loop: CASSQVIGSGGFDEQFF. The DNA of the CDR3 is TGCGCCAGCAGCCAAGTCATTGGTAGCGGGGGGTTCGATGAGCAGTTCTTC.

The CDR3 DNA reads as TGTGCCACCAGCAGAGATAGGGCTAGTACGGGCAATGAGCAGTTCTTC. Translating gives CATSRDRASTGNEQFF. The rearrangement uses TRBV15 and TRBJ2-1; D not resolved. This CDR3 comprises 16 residues. The germline V gene has CDR1 LNHNV and CDR2 YYDKDF (reference sequence). V gave up 0 bases and J gave up 6 bases, with 15 bases separating them.

The rearrangement uses TRBV5-5 and TRBJ1-3; no reliable D call. Trimming left V 3 bases short and J 4 bases short, with 14 bases between. The CDR3 runs 15 residues. Germline V gene lookup returns CDR1 SGHKS and CDR2 YYEKEE (reference sequence). DNA for the CDR3: TGTGCCAGCAGCTATGTACGGGTCGGGGGAAACACCATATATTTT. The encoded protein is CASSYVRVGGNTIYF.

The J gene is TRBJ2-5, the V gene TRBV7-9; TRBD2 matches at 7 bases. This CDR3 contains 19 residues. Germline V gene lookup returns CDR1 SEHNR and CDR2 FQNEAQ (reference sequence). The V segment lost 1 base and the J segment 5 bases; nucleotides outside the gene matches: 19. CDR3 nucleotides: TGTGCCAGCAGCTTAGGGTGGCCTAGCGGAGCGGGGATGGGGGAGACCCAGTACTTC. Its translation is CASSLGWPSGAGMGETQYF.

This chain connects TRBV3-1 (or the pseudogene TRBV3-2) to TRBJ1-1; D is uncertain. The germline V gene has CDR1 LGHDT and CDR2 YNNKEL (reference sequence). The CDR3 has 13 residues. Trimming took 0 bases from V and 11 from J, leaving 13 bases between them. In nucleotides, the CDR3 is TGTGCCAGCAGCCAAGACCCAAAAGGAAGCGCTTTCTTT. Protein: CASSQDPKGSAFF.

The chain links TRBV6-5 to TRBJ2-7, with 13 nucleotides matching TRBD2. J was trimmed by 6 bases and V by 11 bases; bases with no gene match: 10. This CDR3 is built from 14 residues. CDR1 and CDR2 (germline): MNHEY, SVGAGI. The CDR3 is CAGGTSGKVGEQYF. The CDR3 coding sequence is TGTGCCGGGGGGACTAGCGGGAAGGTGGGCGAGCAGTACTTC.

This sequence joins TRBV6-5 and TRBJ1-1; the D is unclear. In germline, CDR1 is MNHEY, CDR2 SVGAGI. V gave up 4 bases and J gave up 5 bases, with 11 bases separating them. The length of the CDR3 is 13 residues. The CDR3 sequence is CASSSRPGTEAFF. As DNA, the CDR3 is TGTGCCAGCAGTTCGCGGCCGGGGACTGAAGCTTTCTTT.

This sequence joins TRBV11-2 and TRBJ2-3; no definite D call. CDR1 and CDR2 from the germline V gene are SGHAT and FQNNGV. CDR3 size: 10 residues. Trimming left V 6 bases short and J 6 bases short, with 4 bases between. The CDR3 here is CASSRDTQYF. The DNA for the CDR3 is TGTGCCAGCAGTAGGGATACGCAGTATTTT.

This chain joins TRBV6-1 and TRBJ2-3; 7 bases map to TRBD1. With 1 base clipped from V and 3 bases from J, the junction kept 10 bases outside the gene matches. There are 17 residues in the CDR3. CDR1 MNHNS and CDR2 SASEGT come from the germline V gene. The CDR3 spells CASSEGTGELGTDTQYF. CDR3 bases: TGTGCCAGCAGTGAAGGCACAGGGGAACTCGGGACAGATACGCAGTATTTT.

The chain uses TRBV4-3 and TRBJ1-1; weak D call: TRBD1 (5 bases). V gave up 0 bases and J gave up 4 bases, with 9 bases separating them. Germline lookup yields CDR1 LGHNA and CDR2 YSLEER. This CDR3 spans 14 amino acids. CDR3 region: CASSQEGGGTEAFF. DNA for the CDR3: TGCGCCAGCAGCCAAGAGGGGGGAGGCACTGAAGCTTTCTTT.

This chain joins TRBV28 and TRBJ2-7, with TRBD2 as a possible D gene (5 bases). The CDR3 has 13 amino acids. CDR1 is MDHEN and CDR2 is SYDVKM in the germline V gene. Trimming removed 5 bases from V and 2 bases from J, with 10 bases in between. CDR3 coding DNA: TGTGCCAGCAGTAGGACTGACACCTACGAGCAGTACTTC. It yields the protein CASSRTDTYEQYF.

The chain employs TRBV27 and TRBJ2-7; 9 nucleotides match TRBD1. Trimming cost V 5 bases and J 3 bases; bases outside gene matches: 11. The CDR3 length is 16 residues. The germline V gene encodes CDR1 MNHEY and CDR2 SMNVEV (reference sequence). The CDR3: CASSPDRDRVLYEQYF. The CDR3 DNA reads TGTGCCAGCAGTCCAGACCGGGACAGGGTCCTCTACGAGCAGTACTTC.

The J gene is TRBJ2-2, the V gene TRBV5-1; D is undetermined. Germline CDR1 reads SGHRS; CDR2 reads YFSETQ. The CDR3 sequence is 16 residues long. V lost 4 bases and J 1 base, leaving 14 bases between the germline ends. The CDR3 region has the DNA TGCGCCAGCAGCCCGAGACGAGCCAGGAACACCGGGGAGCTGTTTTTT. It codes for CASSPRRARNTGELFF.

This clone appeared once. The rearrangement joins TRBV19 to TRBJ2-7; 7 nucleotides align to TRBD2. J lost 4 bases, V lost 1 base, and 4 bases had no gene match. Germline CDR1 reads LNHDA; CDR2 reads SQIVND (reference sequence). CDR3 length: 14 amino acids. CDR3 region: CASSIGASGYEQYF. As DNA, the CDR3 is TGTGCCAGTAGTATAGGCGCTAGCGGATACGAGCAGTACTTC.

V gene TRBV12-5 combines with J gene TRBJ1-2; D unclear. V lost 0 bases and J 4 bases, leaving 0 bases between the germline ends. Germline values: CDR1 LGHNT, CDR2 FRNRAP. The CDR3 is made up of 11 amino acids. The CDR3 region has the DNA TGTGCTAGTGGTTTGGTCTATGGCTACACCTTC. This encodes CASGLVYGYTF.

The chain has TRBV7-8 and TRBJ1-1, with 12 nucleotides matching TRBD1. The CDR3 has 17 residues. The junction had 15 bases not matched to a gene; V was cut back by 2 bases and J by 11 bases. The germline CDR1 and CDR2 sequences are SGHVS and FQNEAQ. Written as DNA, the CDR3 is TGTGCCAGCAGCTTACCCCGGGACAGGGGGCCCGGGTGGATCGCTTTCTTT. It translates to CASSLPRDRGPGWIAFF.

In regard to this clone: At one end, the junction sequence differs from germline, possibly due to a read error. CDR3 loop: CASSQDRDSDPF. CDR3 in DNA: TGTGCCAGCAGCCAAGATCGGGACTCAGATCCCTTC. This rearrangement joins TRBV3-1 (or the pseudogene TRBV3-2) to TRBJ2-7; possibly TRBD2 for D (6 bases). Looked up from germline, CDR1 is LGHDT and CDR2 is YNNKEL (reference sequence). CDR3 length: 12 amino acids.

V and J are TRBV28 and TRBJ2-2; 9 positions agree with TRBD2. V shed 8 bases, J shed 2 bases, and the junction held 3 bases outside the gene matches. Germline V gene sequence: CDR1 MDHEN, CDR2 SYDVKM. The CDR3 contains 14 residues. The CDR3 sequence is CASRLAGNTGELFF. Written as DNA, the CDR3 is TGTGCCAGCCGTCTAGCGGGAAACACCGGGGAGCTGTTTTTT. Full variable domain (outside the CDR3, taken from reference TRBV28 and TRBJ2-2): DVKVTQSSRYLVKRTGEKVFLECVQDMDHENMFWYRQDPGLGLRLIYFSYDVKMKEKGDIPEGYSVSREKKERFSLILESASTNQTSMYLCASRLAGNTGELFFGEGSRLTVL.

The V and J genes are TRBV11-2 and TRBJ2-1; TRBD2 aligns across 9 bases. The CDR3 runs to 13 residues. CDR1 and CDR2 (germline): SGHAT, FQNNGV. The J segment lost 9 bases and the V segment lost 3 bases, leaving 3 bases of the junction unmatched. The CDR3 loop reads CASSFSGRGEQFF. The CDR3 DNA follows: TGTGCCAGCAGCTTTAGCGGGAGAGGTGAGCAGTTCTTC. The complete variable domain, with remaining parts taken from reference TRBV11-2 and TRBJ2-1, reads EAGVAQSPRYKIIEKRQSVAFWCNPISGHATLYWYQQILGQGPKLLIQFQNNGVVDDSQLPKDRFSAERLKGVDSTLKIQPAKLEDSAVYLCASSFSGRGEQFFGPGTRLTVL.

The chain has TRBV10-3 and TRBJ1-1, with D possibly TRBD1 on 5 matching bases. CDR1 is ENHRY and CDR2 is SYGVKD in the germline V gene. This CDR3 spans 14 amino acids. Trimming removed 3 bases at V and 0 bases at J, with 8 bases between. The CDR3 coding sequence is TGTGCCATCAGTGATTCGACAGTGAACACTGAAGCTTTCTTT. It translates to CAISDSTVNTEAFF.

Concerning this clone: Other DNA sequences of this sample code for an identical CDR3. The chain links TRBV6-4 to TRBJ2-3, with 10 bases matching TRBD2. The germline CDR1 and CDR2 sequences are MRHNA and SNTAGT. V was clipped by 0 bases and J by 4 bases; unmatched bases: 1. CDR3 size: 15 residues. The CDR3 DNA is TGTGCCAGCAGTGACTCGAGCGGGGGGGCAGATACGCAGTATTTT. This translates into CASSDSSGGADTQYF.

This chain joins TRBV3-1 (or the pseudogene TRBV3-2) and TRBJ2-2, with D maybe TRBD1 (5 bases). V was shortened by 0 bases and J by 1 base, with 9 bases between the two germline ends. Germline V gene data show CDR1 as LGHDT and CDR2 as YNNKEL (reference sequence). There are 16 residues in the CDR3. In DNA, the CDR3 is TGTGCCAGCAGCCAAGAACCCACAGGGAACACCGGGGAGCTGTTTTTT. This codes for CASSQEPTGNTGELFF.

CDR3 in DNA: TGTGCCAGCAGCGGGGGTTCGGCCCTGGGGGAAAAACTGTTTTTT. Amino acid sequence: CASSGGSALGEKLFF. V gene TRBV9 combines with J gene TRBJ1-4; D remains ambiguous. The CDR3 totals 15 residues. Germline V gene data show CDR1 as SGDLS and CDR2 as YYNGEE. Trimming took 3 bases from V and 8 from J, leaving 17 bases between them.

The V and J genes are TRBV9 and TRBJ2-4; TRBD1 agrees at 8 bases. V trimming: 0 bases; J trimming: 0 bases; junction bases outside the gene matches: 14. Germline V CDR1 and CDR2: SGDLS, YYNGEE. This CDR3 contains 20 residues. The CDR3 sequence is CASSVDLGQDQKLAKNIQYF. Here the CDR3 DNA reads TGTGCCAGCAGCGTAGACCTGGGACAGGACCAAAAGTTAGCCAAAAACATTCAGTACTTC.

The rearrangement uses TRBV7-2 and TRBJ1-3, with a possible D match to TRBD1 (6 bases). In germline, CDR1 is SGHTA, CDR2 FQGNSA. With 4 bases removed from V and 7 bases from J, the gap between germline ends came to 23 bases. The CDR3 has 17 amino acids. The CDR3 sequence is CASSSGDTLTSANTIYF. In nucleotides, the CDR3 is TGTGCCAGCAGCTCCGGGGACACCCTTACGTCCGCGAACACCATATATTTT.